The 23 T cell receptor beta chains given below trace back to one sample, sequenced in a study of blood T cells in healthy people across ages (dated by TCRdb to between 2014 and 2017). Library construction relied on 5' RACE. The data were produced on an Illumina HiSeq 2500. The second PCR ran for about 6 to 12 cycles and used a J-beta primer mix along with a sample-barcoded 5' primer. The raw public reads went through TCRdb reprocessing: fastp at Q25, MiXCR clone calling, in-frame beta chains kept. Identical CDR3 protein sequences are pooled into one entry, listed with their most common genes and DNA. For this sample there are about 780,000 distinct CDR3 sequences; more than 35% appear just once. 15% to 20% of the sample comes from the top ten. The sequenced sample consisted of blood. These TCRs come from a man at least 80 years old in good health.

V usage is TRBV29-1 and J usage is TRBJ1-1, with D tentatively TRBD1 (6 bases). CDR3 length: 14 amino acids. Germline V gene data show CDR1 as SQVTM and CDR2 as ANQGSEA. V dropped 0 bases and J dropped 2 bases, with 10 bases sitting between them. The CDR3 loop is CSVEDTGRNTEAFF. CDR3 sequence (DNA): TGCAGCGTTGAAGATACAGGGCGAAACACTGAAGCTTTCTTT. Full variable domain (outside the CDR3, taken from reference TRBV29-1 and TRBJ1-1): SAVISQKPSRDICQRGTSLTIQCQVDSQVTMMFWYRQQPGQSLTLIATANQGSEATYESGFVIDKFPISRPNLTFSTLTVSNMSPEDSSIYLCSVEDTGRNTEAFFGQGTRLTVV.

The rearrangement links TRBV7-2 to TRBJ2-7, with unresolved D. CDR1 and CDR2 from the germline V gene are SGHTA and FQGNSA. Trimming took off 2 bases at V and 3 bases at J, with 11 bases between the two ends. This CDR3 comprises 14 residues. The CDR3 reads CASSLRPVYYEQYF. In DNA form, the CDR3 reads TGTGCCAGCAGCTTACGACCTGTCTACTACGAGCAGTACTTC.

V gene TRBV30 combines with J gene TRBJ2-1; D might be TRBD1 (6 bases). The CDR3 has 13 residues. CDR1 GTSNPN and CDR2 SVGIG come from the germline V gene (reference sequence). The ends were cut back, 0 bases at V and 8 bases at J, with 11 bases in the middle. The CDR3 loop reads CAWSVRRGYEQFF. The DNA for the CDR3 is TGTGCCTGGAGTGTACGTAGGGGGTATGAGCAGTTCTTC.

This clonotype has a count of ten or more. A much bigger clone sits one base away, suggesting this may be a read error. The rearrangement links TRBV28 to TRBJ2-1, with D perhaps TRBD2 (6 bases). The J call may be in error: the DNA end matches TRBJ2-7 better. The CDR3 extends over 15 amino acids. Germline CDR1 reads MDHEN; CDR2 reads SYDVKM. In DNA form, the CDR3 reads TGTGCCAGCAGTCCCACCGGGAGCTCCTACAATGAGCAGTACTTC. Translating it yields CASSPTGSSYNEQYF.

The chain has TRBV19 and TRBJ2-5, with 11 bases lining up with TRBD1. CDR1 LNHDA and CDR2 SQIVND come from the germline V gene (reference sequence). The CDR3 contains 16 residues. The V segment lost 4 bases and the J segment 5 bases; nucleotides outside the gene matches: 9. Here the CDR3 reads CASSTLGQGADETQYF. CDR3 DNA: TGTGCCAGTAGTACCCTCGGACAGGGGGCTGACGAGACCCAGTACTTC.

A few counts support this clonotype. This rearrangement joins TRBV5-1 to TRBJ2-7; TRBD2 might be the D (6 bases). This CDR3 has 14 amino acids. V was shortened by 3 bases and J by 7 bases, with 17 bases between the two germline ends. CDR1 and CDR2 (germline): SGHRS, YFSETQ. The CDR3 protein is CASSSGTRVNEQYF. The CDR3, as DNA: TGCGCCAGCAGCTCCGGGACTCGCGTCAATGAGCAGTACTTC.

The chain couples TRBV30 to TRBJ1-2; D call uncertain. CDR1 and CDR2 from the germline V gene are GTSNPN and SVGIG (reference sequence). V lost 8 bases and J lost 5, with 12 bases in between. The CDR3 has 11 amino acids. CDR3 protein: CAVNRAYGYTF. The CDR3 DNA reads as TGTGCCGTTAACCGGGCTTATGGCTACACCTTC.

The genes are TRBV7-2 and TRBJ2-1; the D is unclear. Germline CDR1 is SGHTA and CDR2 is FQGNSA. The CDR3 sequence is 15 residues long. Trimming stripped 2 bases from V and 4 bases from J, with 12 bases between. This CDR3 is CASSLRRSYYNEQFF. The CDR3 nucleotides read TGTGCCAGCAGCTTAAGAAGAAGTTATTACAATGAGCAGTTCTTC.

The J gene is TRBJ2-4, the V gene TRBV7-9; 8 positions agree with TRBD1. V shed 1 base, J shed 13 bases, and the junction held 9 bases outside the gene matches. Germline V gene lookup returns CDR1 SEHNR and CDR2 FQNEAQ (reference sequence). The CDR3 contains 14 residues. The CDR3 nucleotides read TGTGCCAGCAGCTTAGTTCCAGGGGGCGAGGAGCAGTACTTC. It is translated as CASSLVPGGEEQYF.

The V and J genes are TRBV4-3 and TRBJ2-3; D call uncertain. Germline V gene data show CDR1 as LGHNA and CDR2 as YSLEER. With 4 bases removed from V and 3 bases from J, the gap between germline ends came to 20 bases. The CDR3 has 17 amino acids. The CDR3 DNA is TGCGCCAGCAGCCCAAACCTAAGGCAATCCGGGACAGATACGCAGTATTTT. Its translation is CASSPNLRQSGTDTQYF.

Only a few counts were recorded for this clonotype. This sequence joins TRBV7-9 and TRBJ2-1, with D perhaps TRBD2 (5 bases). V dropped 0 bases and J dropped 9 bases, with 12 bases sitting between them. Germline-derived CDR1 and CDR2 are SEHNR and FQNEAQ (reference sequence). The CDR3 consists of 14 residues. The CDR3 DNA follows: TGTGCCAGCAGCTTAGCCTTTGGAGGTGGTGAGCAGTTCTTC. Translated: CASSLAFGGGEQFF.

There are a few counts of this clonotype. The V call is TRBV6-2 or TRBV6-3, the J call TRBJ2-7, with 14 bases lining up with TRBD2. Per the germline V gene, CDR1 is MNHEY and CDR2 is SVGEGT. The CDR3 is made up of 16 amino acids. V was pared by 8 bases and J by 6 bases, with 12 bases of the junction left unmatched. The CDR3, as DNA: TGTGCCAGCGCCCCTGGGACTAGCGGGAGCTTTCGCGAGCAGTACTTC. Its protein is CASAPGTSGSFREQYF.

V is TRBV7-2 and J is TRBJ2-5, with D possibly being TRBD1 (6 bases). The CDR3 runs to 15 residues. Germline assignment: CDR1 SGHTA and CDR2 FQGNSA. V was shortened by 2 bases and J by 5 bases, with 15 bases between the two germline ends. CDR3 nucleotide sequence: TGTGCCAGCAGCTTAATGGCAGGGGATGGTGAGACCCAGTACTTC. It encodes CASSLMAGDGETQYF.

The chain links TRBV7-2 to TRBJ2-7; D is possibly TRBD2 (6 bases). The germline V gene encodes CDR1 SGHTA and CDR2 FQGNSA. The CDR3 length is 15 residues. V was trimmed by 1 base and J by 7 bases, leaving 17 bases between them. The CDR3 region has the DNA TGTGCCAGCAGCTTAGTGGGCGGGAATAAAGATGAGCAGTACTTC. Translated: CASSLVGGNKDEQYF.

In DNA form, the CDR3 reads TGTGCCAGCAGCCTCGAAAACGGACTAGCGTCGAACACCGGGGAGCTGTTTTTT. Its protein is CASSLENGLASNTGELFF. The chain is built from TRBV4-2 and TRBJ2-2; 9 bases fit TRBD2. This CDR3 region has 18 residues. Germline V gene data show CDR1 as LGHNA and CDR2 as YNFKEQ. With 4 bases clipped from V and 0 bases from J, the junction kept 9 bases outside the gene matches.

The table lists this clonotype with many counts. One base away lies a much larger clone, so this may be a sequencing read error. The V gene is TRBV5-1, the J gene TRBJ2-5; TRBD1 matches 9 bases. This CDR3 region has 14 residues. J lost 11 bases, V lost 0 bases, and 8 bases had no gene match. Germline-derived CDR1 and CDR2 are SGHRS and YFSETQ. This CDR3 is CASSLDGQGNEQYF. The CDR3 DNA reads TGCGCCAGCAGCTTGGACGGACAGGGGAATGAGCAGTACTTC.

This chain uses TRBV29-1 with TRBJ2-7, with a weak D call TRBD1 (5 bases). CDR1 and CDR2 from the germline V gene are SQVTM and ANQGSEA. The CDR3 runs 13 residues. With 7 bases removed from V and 6 bases from J, the gap between germline ends came to 19 bases. The CDR3 here is CSGTHGRVSEQYF. The CDR3 DNA sequence: TGCAGCGGCACCCATGGCAGGGTAAGCGAGCAGTACTTC.

In DNA, the CDR3 is TGCAGCGTTGATAGTGAGACTAGCGATATCCTCTCCTACAATGAGCAGTTCTTC. Translation gives CSVDSETSDILSYNEQFF. The chain links TRBV29-1 to TRBJ2-1; 8 bases agree with TRBD2. J gave up 0 bases and V 3 bases, and 13 bases lay outside the gene matches. CDR3 length equals 18 residues. Germline V lookup: CDR1 SQVTM, CDR2 ANQGSEA.

J is TRBJ2-7 and V is TRBV4-3; 7 positions agree with TRBD1. Germline CDR1 LGHNA, CDR2 YSLEER. V was clipped by 1 base and J by 9 bases; unmatched bases: 12. CDR3 size: 15 residues. The CDR3 DNA is TGCGCCAGCAGCCAAGCTGACAGGGATTCTTTGGTGCAGTACTTC. It translates to CASSQADRDSLVQYF.

The chain employs TRBV7-2 and TRBJ2-7; 9 bases map to TRBD2. CDR3 length equals 15 residues. The J segment lost 2 bases and the V segment lost 3 bases, leaving 5 bases of the junction unmatched. Germline V gene sequence: CDR1 SGHTA, CDR2 FQGNSA. This chain's CDR3 is CASSLATSGPYEQYF. In nucleotides, the CDR3 is TGTGCCAGCAGCTTGGCGACTAGCGGACCCTACGAGCAGTACTTC.

This clonotype showed up just a few times. The genes are TRBV30 and TRBJ2-1, with a tentative D call TRBD1 (6 bases). The ends were cut back, 3 bases at V and 5 bases at J, with 11 bases in the middle. Per the germline V gene, CDR1 is GTSNPN and CDR2 is SVGIG (reference sequence). CDR3 length: 13 amino acids. The CDR3 nucleotides read TGTGCCTGGAGCGAGGACAGAGACAATGAGCAGTTCTTC. This sequence encodes CAWSEDRDNEQFF.

The CDR3 DNA is TGTGCCAGCAGACCAACCCGCTCTGGGGCCAACGTCCTGACTTTC. Its translation is CASRPTRSGANVLTF. This chain links TRBV6-5 with TRBJ2-6, with unresolved D. This CDR3 contains 15 residues. Germline values: CDR1 MNHEY, CDR2 SVGAGI. V lost 6 bases and J 0 bases, leaving 9 bases between the germline ends.

This clonotype showed up just a few times. The J gene is TRBJ2-1, the V gene TRBV12-3 or TRBV12-4, with 10 bases lining up with TRBD2. V shed 3 bases and J 9 bases; nucleotides not matched to a gene: 8. The CDR3 is made up of 15 amino acids. CDR3 region: CASSFQLAGQTEQFF. The CDR3 DNA reads as TGTGCCAGCAGTTTCCAACTAGCGGGACAGACTGAGCAGTTCTTC.